These 26 T cell receptor beta chains came from one sample sequenced in a study of identical twins. TCRdb re-called the 5' RACE reads through MiXCR, storing one row per CDR3 protein. The sample contains about 720,000 distinct CDR3 sequences, 15% to 20% of which appear only once. This same sample was also part of a study on T cells expressing NK-cell markers.

The sample taken for sequencing was PBMCs. Receptor source: a woman aged 18 to 35 in good health.

This clonotype occurred a few times. The rearrangement links TRBV5-1 to TRBJ2-3, with D hard to call. V dropped 0 bases and J dropped 6 bases, with 11 bases sitting between them. The CDR3 runs to 14 residues. Germline V gene lookup returns CDR1 SGHRS and CDR2 YFSETQ. The CDR3 sequence: CASSLGSLDDTQYF. The DNA of the CDR3 is TGCGCCAGCAGCTTGGGGTCACTGGATGATACGCAGTATTTT.

Regarding this clonotype: One end of the junction varies from germline; a read error may be responsible. This chain connects TRBV20-1 to TRBJ2-7; 14 positions match TRBD2. Germline assignment: CDR1 DFQATT and CDR2 SNEGSKA (reference sequence). The CDR3 is 12 residues long. The CDR3 loop reads CSARRDGTSGGF. The CDR3 DNA is TGCAGTGCTAGACGAGACGGGACTAGCGGGGGTTTC.

This clonotype has a handful of counts. The chain carries TRBV20-1 and TRBJ1-1; D gene ambiguous. This CDR3 is built from 13 residues. V dropped 3 bases and J dropped 5 bases, with 13 bases sitting between them. CDR1 and CDR2 from the germline V gene are DFQATT and SNEGSKA (reference sequence). The CDR3 is CSASKGFGTEAFF. The CDR3, as DNA: TGCAGTGCTAGCAAGGGCTTTGGGACTGAAGCTTTCTTT.

The V call is TRBV20-1, the J call TRBJ2-3; 7 positions agree with TRBD2. In germline, CDR1 is DFQATT, CDR2 SNEGSKA (reference sequence). The CDR3 runs 15 residues. The trim removed 3 bases at V and 8 bases at J, leaving 14 bases unmatched. CDR3 nucleotides: TGCAGTGCTAGGGTAGCGGGCGGGCGGGCGGCTACGCAGTATTTT. Amino acids: CSARVAGGRAATQYF.

This clonotype was seen a few times. The genes are TRBV12-3 or TRBV12-4 and TRBJ2-2; 8 nucleotides agree with TRBD2. CDR3 length: 14 amino acids. With 8 bases clipped from V and 1 base from J, the junction kept 3 bases outside the gene matches. CDR3 amino acids: CASHLAGNTGELFF. The CDR3 bases are TGTGCCAGCCATCTAGCGGGGAACACCGGGGAGCTGTTTTTT.

This clonotype was observed a handful of times. CDR3 loop: CSAHVIGFAYEQYF. DNA of the CDR3: TGCAGTGCGCACGTGATAGGGTTCGCCTACGAGCAGTACTTC. The chain links TRBV20-1 to TRBJ2-7; no definite D call. Deletions cut 6 bases from V and 2 bases from J, with 17 bases between. The CDR3 is made up of 14 amino acids. Germline V gene sequence: CDR1 DFQATT, CDR2 SNEGSKA (reference sequence).

The genes are TRBV6-5 and TRBJ2-7; D uncertain. The V end lost 0 bases, the J end lost 7 bases, and 10 bases lay between the germline ends. CDR1 and CDR2 (germline): MNHEY, SVGAGI. The CDR3 totals 13 residues. CDR3 bases: TGTGCCAGCAGTTACTCGAAAACACAGGAGCAGTACTTC. It codes for CASSYSKTQEQYF.

The chain employs TRBV20-1 and TRBJ1-4; D is ambiguous. V lost 4 bases and J 2 bases, leaving 8 bases between the germline ends. CDR3 length: 13 residues. The germline CDR1 and CDR2 sequences are DFQATT and SNEGSKA (reference sequence). As DNA, the CDR3 is TGCAGTGCTAAGCGCACTACTAATGAAAAACTGTTTTTT. Translated, it gives CSAKRTTNEKLFF.

This clonotype was seen more than once but under ten times. The chain is built from TRBV7-2 and TRBJ2-3; D call uncertain. Germline V gives CDR1 SGHTA, CDR2 FQGNSA. With 2 bases removed from V and 0 bases from J, the gap between germline ends came to 9 bases. This CDR3 contains 15 residues. The CDR3 DNA reads TGTGCCAGCAGCTTATTGGGCCGGAGCACAGATACGCAGTATTTT. It is translated as CASSLLGRSTDTQYF.

This clonotype was seen ten or more times. The rearrangement uses TRBV20-1 and TRBJ2-3, with 9 bases identical to TRBD1. CDR1 is DFQATT and CDR2 is SNEGSKA in the germline V gene (reference sequence). V dropped 4 bases and J dropped 1; count of bases not matched to a gene: 15. This CDR3 is built from 18 residues. The CDR3 here is CSATIRPGTGTGTDTQYF. The CDR3 DNA reads as TGCAGTGCTACGATCCGTCCCGGGACAGGGACCGGCACAGATACGCAGTATTTT.

The CDR3 sequence is CSAASGGEETQYF. For the CDR3, the DNA is TGCAGTGCCGCTTCTGGGGGCGAGGAGACCCAGTACTTC. The genes are TRBV20-1 and TRBJ2-5; tentative D call: TRBD1 (6 bases). Deletions cut 6 bases from V and 5 bases from J, with 16 bases between. The CDR3 has 13 amino acids. Germline V gene sequence: CDR1 DFQATT, CDR2 SNEGSKA (reference sequence).

This chain uses TRBV6-6 with TRBJ2-1; D call uncertain. CDR3 length: 13 residues. The V gene's germline CDR1 is MNHNY and CDR2 SVGAGI (reference sequence). Deletions cut 0 bases from V and 7 bases from J, with 7 bases between. CDR3 amino acids: CASSYSSQNEQFF. The CDR3 DNA reads TGTGCCAGCAGTTACTCGAGTCAAAATGAGCAGTTCTTC.

In its sample, this clonotype was seen a few times. J is TRBJ2-2 and V is TRBV3-1; TRBD1 aligns across 7 bases. Germline lookup yields CDR1 LGHDT and CDR2 YNNKEL (reference sequence). The CDR3 length is 16 residues. Trimming at V came to 2 bases and at J to 0 bases, leaving 3 bases not matched to a gene. CDR3 region: CASSQRTGANTGELFF. CDR3 DNA sequence: TGTGCCAGCAGCCAACGGACAGGAGCGAACACCGGGGAGCTGTTTTTT.

This clonotype was found a few times. This chain links TRBV12-3 or TRBV12-4 with TRBJ2-4; D may correspond to TRBD1 or TRBD2 (5 bases each). The CDR3 runs 13 residues. Trimming shortened V by 3 bases and J by 9 bases, and 12 bases separated the two germline ends. CDR3 protein: CASSLGPLGIQYF. DNA for the CDR3: TGTGCCAGCAGTTTGGGACCGCTCGGCATTCAGTACTTC.

V gene TRBV20-1 combines with J gene TRBJ1-1; D gene unclear. The germline CDR1 and CDR2 sequences are DFQATT and SNEGSKA (reference sequence). The CDR3 runs 14 residues. Trimming stripped 6 bases from V and 4 bases from J, with 18 bases between. CDR3 loop: CSAPVLVRGTEAFF. In nucleotides, the CDR3 is TGCAGTGCCCCTGTGCTAGTACGGGGCACTGAAGCTTTCTTT.

The V gene is TRBV6-1, the J gene TRBJ2-4; D tentatively reads TRBD1 or TRBD2 (5 bases each). The CDR3 sequence is 15 residues long. The V gene's germline CDR1 is MNHNS and CDR2 SASEGT. V was cut by 2 bases and J by 8 bases, with 16 bases left in between. The CDR3, as DNA: TGTGCCAGCAGTGAACCGGGGCCCTTGAGGGACATTCAGTACTTC. Amino acids: CASSEPGPLRDIQYF.

This chain joins TRBV7-9 and TRBJ1-2; a weak D match, TRBD1 (6 bases). V was clipped by 1 base and J by 7 bases, with 13 bases between them. CDR1 and CDR2 from the germline V gene are SEHNR and FQNEAQ (reference sequence). This CDR3 is built from 14 residues. CDR3 in amino acids: CASSLESQGFGYTF. The CDR3 region has the DNA TGTGCCAGCAGCTTAGAATCGCAGGGGTTTGGCTACACCTTC. Drawing the rest from reference TRBV7-9 and TRBJ1-2, the complete variable domain is DTGVSQNPRHKITKRGQNVTFRCDPISEHNRLYWYRQTLGQGPEFLTYFQNEAQLEKSRLLSDRFSAERPKGSFSTLEIQRTEQGDSAMYLCASSLESQGFGYTFGSGTRLTVV.

In its sample, this clonotype is medium-sized (0.01 to 0.1%). The chain carries TRBV4-3 and TRBJ2-2, with D perhaps given as TRBD1 or TRBD2 (6 bases each). The germline V gene encodes CDR1 LGHNA and CDR2 YSLEER. Trimming left V 8 bases short and J 8 bases short, with 18 bases between. The CDR3 totals 14 residues. The CDR3 bases are TGCGCCAGCCGAGGGGCGGAGGGGGGTGGGGAGCTGTTTTTT. Its translation is CASRGAEGGGELFF.

This chain joins TRBV11-2 and TRBJ2-3; D is possibly TRBD2 (6 bases). Trimming shortened V by 8 bases and J by 9 bases, and 24 bases separated the two germline ends. The CDR3 has 15 residues. Per germline, CDR1 SGHAT and CDR2 FQNNGV. The CDR3 DNA reads as TGTGCCAGCCGGGCCCCGGGGGTGCACCCAGTCACGCAGTATTTT. It yields the protein CASRAPGVHPVTQYF.

The genes are TRBV15 and TRBJ1-2; D gene uncertain. CDR1 and CDR2 (germline): LNHNV, YYDKDF (reference sequence). V was pared by 3 bases and J by 8 bases, with 10 bases between. The CDR3 contains 12 residues. The CDR3 DNA reads TGTGCCACCAGCAGTTTAGTCGGCGGCTACACCTTC. Amino acids: CATSSLVGGYTF.

This clonotype was found a few times. This chain uses TRBV12-3 or TRBV12-4 with TRBJ2-5, with 9 bases identical to TRBD2. Unmatched junction bases numbered 12, after V lost 6 bases and J lost 1 base. The CDR3 covers 17 residues. The CDR3, as DNA: TGTGCCAGCAGACCCCTCGGGCTAGCGGGATTCCAAGAGACCCAGTACTTC. Its protein product is CASRPLGLAGFQETQYF.

In its sample, this clonotype was seen a few times. This chain uses TRBV6-1 with TRBJ2-7; 7 bases align to TRBD1. Germline V gives CDR1 MNHNS, CDR2 SASEGT. The CDR3 is 15 amino acids. Germline trimming cut 2 bases from V and 5 bases from J; bases unmatched to any gene: 9. Here the CDR3 DNA reads TGTGCCAGCAGTGAACAAAGGACAGGTTTCCACGAGCAGTACTTC. The encoded protein is CASSEQRTGFHEQYF.

CDR3 residues: CSAYVAGAYNEQFF. CDR3 coding DNA: TGCAGTGCTTACGTAGCGGGGGCCTACAATGAGCAGTTCTTC. The rearrangement joins TRBV20-1 to TRBJ2-1; the match to TRBD2 covers 9 bases. This CDR3 comprises 14 residues. Germline CDR1 reads DFQATT; CDR2 reads SNEGSKA (reference sequence). Losses at the gene ends were 5 bases for V and 2 bases for J; bases not matched to a gene: 4.

The chain links TRBV7-9 to TRBJ1-2; TRBD1 agrees at 9 bases. V gave up 2 bases and J gave up 7 bases; unmatched junction bases: 8. The V gene's germline CDR1 is SEHNR and CDR2 FQNEAQ (reference sequence). The CDR3 has 15 residues. DNA for the CDR3: TGTGCCAGCAGCTTATGGGGGACAGGGAATGGTGGCTACACCTTC. This translates into CASSLWGTGNGGYTF.

This clonotype was counted many times. The chain is built from TRBV7-9 and TRBJ1-1; TRBD1 aligns across 10 bases. The CDR3 consists of 17 residues. With 5 bases clipped from V and 4 bases from J, the junction kept 13 bases outside the gene matches. Germline V gene lookup returns CDR1 SEHNR and CDR2 FQNEAQ (reference sequence). The CDR3 sequence: CASSKVRGDRGTTEAFF. DNA of the CDR3: TGTGCCAGCAGCAAAGTACGCGGGGACAGGGGAACCACTGAAGCTTTCTTT.

The genes are TRBV3-1 and TRBJ2-3, with D tentatively TRBD1 (5 bases). Germline V gene sequence: CDR1 LGHDT, CDR2 YNNKEL (reference sequence). The CDR3 is 14 residues long. Trimming shortened V by 2 bases and J by 3 bases, and 9 bases separated the two germline ends. The CDR3 spells CASSQPQGTDTQYF. The CDR3 nucleotides read TGTGCCAGCAGCCAACCTCAGGGAACAGATACGCAGTATTTT.